The sequence of this TCR beta chain was determined in a study of cytomegalovirus exposure and HLA in healthy donors. This clone was seen a few times. Primers included in the PCR were 60 Vbeta and 13 Jbeta primers. Sequenced by immunoSEQ multiplex PCR; TCRdb stores in-frame clones only, minus some. The sample lists 150,000 to 200,000 clones, approximately 80% seen once, with roughly 2.6% in the top ten. V lost 6 bases to trimming and J lost 11 bases; unmatched junction nucleotides: 9. CDR1 and CDR2 (germline): MNHEY, SMNVEV (reference sequence). The CDR3 covers 13 residues. V and J are TRBV27 and TRBJ2-5; 10 bases are shared with TRBD1. The sequence came from a woman aged 40 to 50 in good health and CMV-seropositive. Material for sequencing was PBMCs. CDR3 in DNA: TGTGCCAGCAGAGTGACAGGGGGCAGGGAGCAGTACTTC. Encoded protein: CASRVTGGREQYF.